A selection of T cell receptor beta chains follows, all from one sample in a study of shared clonotypes between healthy human individuals. The assay was immunoSEQ multiplex PCR, and TCRdb's table has in-frame clones only and misses some. The sample includes about 470,000 clones, 79% seen only once; the top ten take roughly an eighth. Sequencing was done on a sample of PBMCs. These receptors were obtained from a woman aged 40 to 50 in good health. Some clones in this sample may be carry-over from other donors' samples. Both conserved end residues are part of each CDR3. Each record gives: clone size, V gene, D gene, J gene, CDR3 protein, CDR3 DNA. The D gene is left open where the match is weak. Size is omitted from some rows. Given values are once, few, many or a class for expanded clones.

abundance: .; v_gene: TRBV30; d_gene: .; j_gene: TRBJ1-6; CDR3aa: CAWSALSQGYSPLHF; CDR3nt: TGTGCCTGGAGTGCGCTCTCTCAGGGTTATTCACCCCTCCACTTT
abundance: .; v_gene: TRBV28; d_gene: TRBD2; j_gene: TRBJ2-7; CDR3aa: CASSAGGPPRDEQYF; CDR3nt: TGTGCAAGTAGTGCGGGAGGGCCGCCTCGGGACGAGCAGTACTTC
abundance: .; v_gene: TRBV4-1; d_gene: .; j_gene: TRBJ1-3; CDR3aa: CASSQEGTRSGNTIYF; CDR3nt: TGCGCCAGCAGCCAAGAGGGGACACGGTCCGGAAACACCATATATTTT
abundance: .; v_gene: TRBV6-5; d_gene: .; j_gene: TRBJ1-3; CDR3aa: CASSYSPSSSGNTIYF; CDR3nt: TGTGCCAGCAGTTATTCCCCCTCAAGCTCTGGAAACACCATATATTTT
abundance: .; v_gene: TRBV10-2; d_gene: .; j_gene: TRBJ2-4; CDR3aa: CASIGLAKNIQYF; CDR3nt: TGCGCCAGCATCGGACTAGCCAAAAACATTCAGTACTTC
abundance: .; v_gene: TRBV28; d_gene: .; j_gene: TRBJ1-4; CDR3aa: CATRRGGGEKLFF; CDR3nt: TGTGCCACCCGAAGGGGGGGAGGCGAAAAACTGTTTTTT
abundance: .; v_gene: TRBV4-1; d_gene: .; j_gene: TRBJ2-5; CDR3aa: CASSHATGKETQYF; CDR3nt: TGCGCCAGCAGCCACGCCACAGGGAAAGAGACCCAGTACTTC
abundance: few; v_gene: TRBV19; d_gene: .; j_gene: TRBJ1-1; CDR3aa: CASSKAENTEAFF; CDR3nt: TGTGCCAGTAGTAAGGCGGAGAACACTGAAGCTTTCTTT
abundance: .; v_gene: TRBV18; d_gene: .; j_gene: TRBJ2-1; CDR3aa: CASSYRERNEQFF; CDR3nt: TGTGCCAGCTCATACAGGGAAAGGAATGAGCAGTTCTTC
abundance: .; v_gene: TRBV7-9; d_gene: .; j_gene: TRBJ2-1; CDR3aa: CASSLGVGGRGNNEQFF; CDR3nt: TGTGCCAGCAGCTTAGGGGTAGGGGGGCGCGGTAACAATGAGCAGTTCTTC